This T cell receptor (beta chain) was found in a study of Graves' ophthalmopathy and Graves' hyperthyroidism. Stable hyperthyroidism referred to disease that showed no ophthalmopathy within 18 months of follow-up. The study excluded patients with other autoimmune diseases, uncontrolled infections, pregnancy or lactation. The source of the PBMCs was less than 12 ml of fresh peripheral blood. This clonotype has ten or more counts. Its specificity is unknown. This CDR3 comprises 17 residues. The junction had 13 bases not matched to a gene; V was cut back by 4 bases and J by 5 bases. CDR1 SGHVS and CDR2 FQNEAQ come from the germline V gene. Whole-study results and caveats: Blood also held most thyroid clonotypes expanded above 0.001 frequency.

Transcripts of RNA were the source for amplifying TCR beta CDR3 regions. First-round RT-PCR relied on HTBI primers, and a second-round multiplex PCR came next. TCRdb used MiXCR to reprocess the multiplex PCR reads, holding one entry per CDR3 protein. The table includes 680,000 or so distinct CDR3 sequences, about 24% detected once. This clonotype was sampled from a woman aged 18-30 years with stable Graves' hyperthyroidism. Some clones in this sample may be carry-over from other donors' samples. The V call is TRBV7-8, the J call TRBJ2-2; 7 nucleotides align to TRBD2. The specimen was peripheral blood. CDR3 coding DNA: TGTGCCAGCAGCTCCGGCTTTGGGGGGGGTAGTACCGGGGAGCTGTTTTTT. Translating it yields CASSSGFGGGSTGELFF.